This T cell receptor beta chain stems from a study of T-cell memory formation after mild COVID-19. Study-wide results and caveats: From day 15 to 85, contracting clones were balanced between CD4 and CD8, whereas later expanders leaned toward CD4+. Confirmation of SARS-CoV-2 specificity was lacking for second-wave clones peaking day 37. Those CD4+ clones that contracted were mainly in CM and EM (CD8+ ones in EMRA).

The CDR3 contains 13 residues. The junction had 3 bases not matched to a gene; V was cut back by 6 bases and J by 3 bases. CDR1 SGHRS and CDR2 YFSETQ come from the germline V gene. Notes on this clonotype: Its antigen is still unknown.

5'RACE, which relied on constant-segment primers, yielded TCR alpha and TCR beta cDNA libraries carrying sample barcodes and UMIs. TCRdb re-analysed the 5' RACE reads in MiXCR, keeping a single row per CDR3 protein. The sample records 200,000 to 250,000 distinct CDR3 sequences, 9.5% to 10% being singletons. This chain connects TRBV5-1 to TRBJ2-5; 9 bases align to TRBD2. The material sequenced was PBMCs or a T cell subset sorted from them (not recorded which). The receptor's source is a man aged 18 to 29 who had mild COVID-19 (a few samples of this study predate the infection). Cell type and time point are not known. The CDR3 region is CASKLAGEETQYF. CDR3 coding DNA: TGCGCCAGCAAATTAGCGGGGGAAGAGACCCAGTACTTC.